The 29 T cell receptor beta chains below come from one sample, sequenced in a study of OX40 agonist ivuxolimab in advanced cancers. Clones were sequenced by immunoSEQ multiplex PCR, and TCRdb holds only the in-frame ones, with some missing. The sample shows more than 100,000 clones, 90% of them seen only once. The source was CD4+ or CD8+ T cells sorted from blood, collected in a trial of the OX40 agonist ivuxolimab. The receptor source for this set is an adult with an advanced solid tumor such as melanoma, head and neck, liver or kidney cancer.

The chain recombines TRBV4-1 with TRBJ2-5; no clear D gene. Trimming removed 1 base from V and 0 bases from J, with 9 bases in between. Looked up from germline, CDR1 is MGHRA and CDR2 is YSYEKL. The CDR3 runs to 15 residues. The CDR3 sequence: CASSQVGANQETQYF. In DNA form, the CDR3 reads TGCGCCAGCAGCCAAGTAGGAGCCAACCAAGAGACCCAGTACTTC.

The CDR3 DNA sequence: TGTGCCAGTAGTACAGGGACAGGAGGAAATCAGCCCCAGCATTTT. Protein: CASSTGTGGNQPQHF. The rearrangement uses TRBV19 and TRBJ1-5, with 8 bases lining up with TRBD1. The CDR3 extends over 15 amino acids. After removal of 4 bases from V and 4 bases from J, the junction contained 6 bases not matched to a gene. Germline CDR1 reads LNHDA; CDR2 reads SQIVND (reference sequence).

This clone was recorded a few times. J is TRBJ1-5 and V is TRBV2; tentatively, D is TRBD1 (6 bases). The CDR3 has 14 amino acids. Germline V CDR1 and CDR2: SNHLY, FYNNEI. Trimming took off 8 bases at V and 7 bases at J, with 18 bases between the two ends. CDR3 loop: CASGGLGAGQPQHF. The CDR3 region has the DNA TGTGCCAGCGGAGGGTTGGGGGCCGGGCAGCCCCAGCATTTT.

The DNA for the CDR3 is TGTGCCAGCAGTTCAGCCGGCGCCCAAGGGTCCTACGAGCAGTACTTC. Translating gives CASSSAGAQGSYEQYF. The V gene is TRBV28, the J gene TRBJ2-7; no clear D gene. From germline, CDR1 is MDHEN and CDR2 SYDVKM. V was cut by 4 bases and J by 1 base, with 17 bases left in between. The CDR3 runs to 16 residues. The entire variable domain, with the rest obtained from reference TRBV28 and TRBJ2-7, is as follows: DVKVTQSSRYLVKRTGEKVFLECVQDMDHENMFWYRQDPGLGLRLIYFSYDVKMKEKGDIPEGYSVSREKKERFSLILESASTNQTSMYLCASSSAGAQGSYEQYFGPGTRLTVT.

The chain links TRBV7-2 to TRBJ2-2; possibly TRBD1 for D (5 bases). The CDR3 spans 14 residues. Trimming shortened V by 5 bases and J by 1 base, and 8 bases separated the two germline ends. The V gene's germline CDR1 is SGHTA and CDR2 FQGNSA. CDR3 protein: CASSQTGNTGELFF. The CDR3 nucleotides are TGTGCCAGCAGCCAAACAGGGAACACCGGGGAGCTGTTTTTT.

Only one count was recorded for this clone. CDR3 bases: TGTGCCAGCAGCCACAGGGACAGGGGATCGAGTTCACCCCTCCACTTT. It specifies CASSHRDRGSSSPLHF. This chain connects TRBV7-9 to TRBJ1-6; 10 bases map to TRBD1. The junction had 10 bases not matched to a gene; V was cut back by 5 bases and J by 9 bases. Germline V gene sequence: CDR1 SEHNR, CDR2 FQNEAQ (reference sequence). CDR3 length: 16 residues.

The rearrangement joins TRBV28 to TRBJ1-4; perhaps TRBD1 as D (6 bases). Trimming left V 5 bases short and J 8 bases short, with 9 bases between. The CDR3 runs 12 residues. Germline CDR1 reads MDHEN; CDR2 reads SYDVKM. The CDR3 region has the DNA TGTGCCAGCAGTCTAGGGGGGGAAAAACTGTTTTTT. The encoded protein is CASSLGGEKLFF.

V and J are TRBV18 and TRBJ2-4; D is possibly TRBD2 (7 bases). In germline, CDR1 is KGHSH, CDR2 LQKENI. V dropped 3 bases and J dropped 2 bases, with 20 bases sitting between them. This CDR3 has 18 amino acids. The DNA of the CDR3 is TGTGCCAGCTCACCTATAGCGGGCAGGGGCTTAACCAAAAACATTCAGTACTTC. Translated, it gives CASSPIAGRGLTKNIQYF.

CDR3 loop: CASSLLPGANTEAFF. The CDR3 DNA reads TGCGCCAGCAGCTTACTGCCAGGAGCAAACACTGAAGCTTTCTTT. V gene TRBV5-1 combines with J gene TRBJ1-1; D gene ambiguous. CDR3 length: 15 amino acids. Per germline, CDR1 SGHRS and CDR2 YFSETQ. V was trimmed by 2 bases and J by 2 bases, leaving 13 bases between them.

The rearrangement joins TRBV6-5 to TRBJ1-1; 7 bases are a match to TRBD1. Per the germline V gene, CDR1 is MNHEY and CDR2 is SVGAGI. The CDR3 contains 14 residues. Unmatched junction bases numbered 4, after V lost 6 bases and J lost 0 bases. CDR3 in amino acids: CASRWDSLNTEAFF. CDR3 nucleotides: TGTGCCAGCAGATGGGACAGTCTGAACACTGAAGCTTTCTTT.

The V call is TRBV5-1, the J call TRBJ2-1; D remains unclear. CDR3 length: 15 amino acids. Looked up from germline, CDR1 is SGHRS and CDR2 is YFSETQ. The V gene lost 3 bases and the J gene lost 4 bases, with 14 bases spanning the gap. CDR3 sequence reads: CASSSVFAEYNEQFF. CDR3 bases: TGCGCCAGCAGCTCCGTCTTCGCGGAGTACAATGAGCAGTTCTTC.

J is TRBJ2-7 and V is TRBV29-1, with D hard to call. This CDR3 is built from 14 residues. Germline V gene sequence: CDR1 SQVTM, CDR2 ANQGSEA. The V gene lost 6 bases and the J gene lost 3 bases, with 18 bases spanning the gap. CDR3 sequence: CSVRASPYIYEQYF. The CDR3 DNA reads as TGCAGCGTCCGGGCTTCCCCCTACATCTACGAGCAGTACTTC.

The chain employs TRBV14 and TRBJ2-1; the match to TRBD2 covers 13 bases. Unmatched junction bases numbered 10, after V lost 3 bases and J lost 8 bases. The V gene's germline CDR1 is SGHDN and CDR2 FVKESK. The CDR3 runs to 17 residues. The CDR3 DNA follows: TGTGCCAGCAGCCAGGCTGGACTAGCGGGAGTACGGTATGAGCAGTTCTTC. It encodes CASSQAGLAGVRYEQFF. Filled out from reference TRBV14 and TRBJ2-1, the complete variable domain reads EAGVTQFPSHSVIEKGQTVTLRCDPISGHDNLYWYRRVMGKEIKFLLHFVKESKQDESGMPNNRFLAERTGGTYSTLKVQPAELEDSGVYFCASSQAGLAGVRYEQFFGPGTRLTVL.

The chain recombines TRBV5-1 with TRBJ2-2; 9 positions agree with TRBD1. The V gene end was trimmed by 4 bases and the J gene end by 4 bases; junction bases not matched to a gene: 8. Per germline, CDR1 SGHRS and CDR2 YFSETQ. The CDR3 covers 16 residues. CDR3 bases: TGCGCCAGCAGCACTCGGACAGGGGACGGCACCGGGGAGCTGTTTTTT. This gives the protein CASSTRTGDGTGELFF.

V gene TRBV4-3 combines with J gene TRBJ2-3; D unresolved. V was clipped by 0 bases and J by 6 bases, with 10 bases between them. The CDR3 extends over 14 amino acids. Germline CDR1 is LGHNA and CDR2 is YSLEER. The CDR3 coding sequence is TGCGCCAGCAGCCAAGATTCCAGAAGGGATACGCAGTATTTT. Amino acids: CASSQDSRRDTQYF.

Notes on this clone: Other DNA sequences in the same sample also yield this CDR3. V and J are TRBV19 and TRBJ2-2; 8 bases are shared with TRBD2. J lost 1 base, V lost 7 bases, and 5 bases had no gene match. Germline-derived CDR1 and CDR2 are LNHDA and SQIVND (reference sequence). The CDR3 runs 15 residues. CDR3 residues: CASTSSGRNTGELFF. CDR3 nucleotides: TGTGCCAGTACGTCCAGCGGGAGGAACACCGGGGAGCTGTTTTTT.

CDR3 in amino acids: CASRMFGGELFF. The CDR3 region has the DNA TGTGCCAGCAGGATGTTTGGCGGGGAGCTGTTTTTT. The V gene is TRBV6-4, the J gene TRBJ2-2, with unresolved D. The CDR3 consists of 12 residues. V lost 6 bases and J lost 7, with 9 bases in between. CDR1 is MRHNA and CDR2 is SNTAGT in the germline V gene.

The chain has TRBV6-5 and TRBJ1-1; D gene uncertain. In germline, CDR1 is MNHEY, CDR2 SVGAGI. The CDR3 is 15 residues long. The V end lost 0 bases, the J end lost 4 bases, and 12 bases lay between the germline ends. Here the CDR3 DNA reads TGTGCCAGCAGTTACTCTGCCCCCAGAACCACTGAAGCTTTCTTT. Encoded protein: CASSYSAPRTTEAFF.

The chain couples TRBV2 to TRBJ1-5; 10 bases line up with TRBD1. Unmatched junction bases numbered 6, after V lost 6 bases and J lost 7 bases. The CDR3 has 14 amino acids. Germline CDR1 and CDR2: SNHLY and FYNNEI. In DNA form, the CDR3 reads TGTGCCAGCAGGGGACAGGGGCAGGTCCAGCCCCAGCATTTT. Its protein is CASRGQGQVQPQHF.

The rearrangement links TRBV6-1 to TRBJ2-7; D unresolved. The germline V and J ends were trimmed by 2 bases and 3 bases, with 14 bases remaining between them. The CDR3 extends over 15 amino acids. Germline CDR1 MNHNS, CDR2 SASEGT. The CDR3 region is CASSEPGLANYEQYF. CDR3 nucleotide sequence: TGTGCCAGCAGTGAACCGGGTTTGGCAAACTACGAGCAGTACTTC.

This clone was counted a single time. The rearrangement joins TRBV19 to TRBJ2-5; 8 bases are a match to TRBD2. The J call may be in error: the DNA end matches TRBJ2-7 better. Germline V CDR1 and CDR2: LNHDA, SQIVND (reference sequence). This CDR3 has 13 residues. The CDR3 DNA sequence: TGTGCCAGTAGGGGGGTAGCGGGAATCGAGCAGTACTTC. It is translated as CASRGVAGIEQYF.

V and J are TRBV18 and TRBJ2-2; D may be TRBD1 or TRBD2 (6 bases each). CDR1 is KGHSH, CDR2 LQKENI, per germline. Between the trimmed V and J ends, which lost 1 base and 0 bases, there was a span of 9 bases. The length of the CDR3 is 16 residues. The chain's CDR3 is CASSPRGAANTGELFF. CDR3 nucleotide sequence: TGTGCCAGCTCACCACGGGGGGCAGCGAACACCGGGGAGCTGTTTTTT.

The genes are TRBV2 and TRBJ1-5; possible D gene TRBD1, 6 bases. Trimming took 4 bases from V and 8 from J, leaving 15 bases between them. This CDR3 has 14 amino acids. CDR1 and CDR2 (germline): SNHLY, FYNNEI. The CDR3 DNA sequence: TGTGCCAGCAGTGCAAACAGCGGGGGCGAGCCCCAGCATTTT. This translates into CASSANSGGEPQHF.

This clone was seen a single time. CDR3 nucleotides: TGTGCCAGCAGCTTAGAAGGTGGGTTGCCCTACGAGCAGTACTTC. Amino acids: CASSLEGGLPYEQYF. J is TRBJ2-7 and V is TRBV7-6; D unresolved. Germline values: CDR1 SGHVS, CDR2 FNYEAQ. Trimming took off 1 base at V and 2 bases at J, with 12 bases between the two ends. The CDR3 loop spans 15 amino acids.

The rearrangement uses TRBV27 and TRBJ1-5, with D possibly matching TRBD1 (5 bases). Trimming removed 5 bases at V and 7 bases at J, with 15 bases between. Per germline, CDR1 MNHEY and CDR2 SMNVEV (reference sequence). The CDR3 extends over 14 amino acids. The CDR3 sequence is CASSPRRGGQPQHF. The CDR3 DNA follows: TGTGCCAGCAGTCCTCGACGGGGCGGACAGCCCCAGCATTTT.

The chain has TRBV28 and TRBJ2-7; no firm D call. V gave up 2 bases and J gave up 1 base, with 9 bases separating them. The CDR3 is 14 amino acids. Germline lookup yields CDR1 MDHEN and CDR2 SYDVKM. The CDR3, as DNA: TGTGCCAGCAGTTTAGAGGCTAGATCCTACGAGCAGTACTTC. As protein: CASSLEARSYEQYF. Full variable domain (outside the CDR3, taken from reference TRBV28 and TRBJ2-7): DVKVTQSSRYLVKRTGEKVFLECVQDMDHENMFWYRQDPGLGLRLIYFSYDVKMKEKGDIPEGYSVSREKKERFSLILESASTNQTSMYLCASSLEARSYEQYFGPGTRLTVT.

This clone showed up just once. V gene TRBV7-8 combines with J gene TRBJ2-1; 11 bases line up with TRBD2. Germline CDR1 is SGHVS and CDR2 is FQNEAQ. The CDR3 has 16 residues. The J segment lost 8 bases and the V segment lost 5 bases, leaving 11 bases of the junction unmatched. The CDR3 loop reads CASSPTSGGPGDEQFF. In DNA, the CDR3 is TGTGCCAGCAGCCCAACTAGCGGGGGCCCCGGCGATGAGCAGTTCTTC.

The chain recombines TRBV10-3 with TRBJ1-1; D is unresolved. The length of the CDR3 is 14 residues. V lost 0 bases and J lost 1, with 6 bases in between. From germline, CDR1 is ENHRY and CDR2 SYGVKD. CDR3 loop: CAISESAENTEAFF. In DNA, the CDR3 is TGTGCCATCAGTGAGTCTGCAGAGAACACTGAAGCTTTCTTT.

The gene calls are TRBV19 and TRBJ1-2; D may be TRBD1 (5 bases). From germline, CDR1 is LNHDA and CDR2 SQIVND (reference sequence). This CDR3 has 12 amino acids. V lost 3 bases, J lost 5 bases, and 7 bases lay in between. The CDR3 coding sequence is TGTGCCAGTAGTATTCCAGGGTATGGCTACACCTTC. Translating gives CASSIPGYGYTF.